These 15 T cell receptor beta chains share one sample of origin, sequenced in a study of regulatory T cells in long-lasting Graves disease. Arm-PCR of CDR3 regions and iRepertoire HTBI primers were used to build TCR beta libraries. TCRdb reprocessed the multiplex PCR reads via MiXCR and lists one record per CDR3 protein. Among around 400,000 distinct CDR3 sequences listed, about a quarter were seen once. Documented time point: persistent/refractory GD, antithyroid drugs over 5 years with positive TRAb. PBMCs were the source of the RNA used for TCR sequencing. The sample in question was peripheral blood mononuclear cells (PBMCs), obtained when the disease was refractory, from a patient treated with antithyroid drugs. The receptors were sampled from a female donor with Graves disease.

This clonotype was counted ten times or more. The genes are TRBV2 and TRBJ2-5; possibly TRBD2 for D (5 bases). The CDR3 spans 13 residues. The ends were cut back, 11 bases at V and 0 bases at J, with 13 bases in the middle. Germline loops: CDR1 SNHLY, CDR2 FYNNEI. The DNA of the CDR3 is TGTGCCGGGGTCGGGCGGGACCAAGAGACCCAGTACTTC. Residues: CAGVGRDQETQYF.

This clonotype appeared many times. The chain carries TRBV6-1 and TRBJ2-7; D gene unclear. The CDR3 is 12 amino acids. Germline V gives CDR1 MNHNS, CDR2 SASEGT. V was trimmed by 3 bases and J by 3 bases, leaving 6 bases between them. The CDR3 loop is CASSEGFYEQYF. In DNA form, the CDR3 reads TGTGCCAGCAGTGAGGGTTTCTACGAGCAGTACTTC.

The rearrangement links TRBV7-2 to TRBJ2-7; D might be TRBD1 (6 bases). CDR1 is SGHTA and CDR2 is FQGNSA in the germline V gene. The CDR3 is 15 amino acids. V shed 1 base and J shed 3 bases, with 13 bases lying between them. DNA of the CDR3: TGTGCCAGCAGCTTAGGGGGGACAAGACTCTACGAGCAGTACTTC. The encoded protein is CASSLGGTRLYEQYF.

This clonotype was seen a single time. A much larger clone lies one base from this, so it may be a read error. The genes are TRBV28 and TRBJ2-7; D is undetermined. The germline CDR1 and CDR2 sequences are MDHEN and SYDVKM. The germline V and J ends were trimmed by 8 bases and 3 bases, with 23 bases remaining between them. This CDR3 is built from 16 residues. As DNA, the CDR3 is TGTGCCAGCTCCCGTTTAGTAGGCCCAGCTGACTACGAGCAGTACTTC. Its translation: CASSRLVGPADYEQYF.

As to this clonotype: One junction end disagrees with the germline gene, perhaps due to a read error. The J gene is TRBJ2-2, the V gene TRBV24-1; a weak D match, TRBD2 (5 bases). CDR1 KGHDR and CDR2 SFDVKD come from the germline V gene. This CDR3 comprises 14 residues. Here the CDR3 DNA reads TGCGCCACCGAGGGCACACTGAACACCGGGGAGCTGTTTTTT. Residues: CATEGTLNTGELFF.

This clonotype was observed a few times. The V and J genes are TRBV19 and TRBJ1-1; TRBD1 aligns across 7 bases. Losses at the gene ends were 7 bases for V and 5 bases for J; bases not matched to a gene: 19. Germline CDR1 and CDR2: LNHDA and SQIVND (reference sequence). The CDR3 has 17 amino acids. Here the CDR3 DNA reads TGTGCCAGTACTCCACTAGAGAAGGGGGCACGGGAAACTGAAGCTTTCTTT. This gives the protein CASTPLEKGARETEAFF. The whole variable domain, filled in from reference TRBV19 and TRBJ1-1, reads DGGITQSPKYLFRKEGQNVTLSCEQNLNHDAMYWYRQDPGQGLRLIYYSQIVNDFQKGDIAEGYSVSREKKESFPLTVTSAQKNPTAFYLCASTPLEKGARETEAFFGQGTRLTVV.

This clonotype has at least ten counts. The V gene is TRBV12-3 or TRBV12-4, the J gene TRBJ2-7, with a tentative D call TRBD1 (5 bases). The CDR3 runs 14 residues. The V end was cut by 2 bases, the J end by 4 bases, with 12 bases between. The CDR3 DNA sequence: TGTGCCAGCAGTTTAAGTCGCAGGGCGTACGAGCAGTACTTC. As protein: CASSLSRRAYEQYF.

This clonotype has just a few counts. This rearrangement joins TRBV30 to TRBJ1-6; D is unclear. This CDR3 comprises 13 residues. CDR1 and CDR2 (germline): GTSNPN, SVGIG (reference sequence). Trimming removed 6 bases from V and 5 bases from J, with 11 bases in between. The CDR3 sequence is CACTAGNNSPLHF. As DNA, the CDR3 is TGTGCCTGCACTGCGGGGAATAATTCACCCCTCCACTTT.

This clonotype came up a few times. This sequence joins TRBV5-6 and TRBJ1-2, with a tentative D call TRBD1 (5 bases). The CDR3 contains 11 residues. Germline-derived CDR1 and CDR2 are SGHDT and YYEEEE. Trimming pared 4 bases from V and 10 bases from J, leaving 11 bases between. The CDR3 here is CASSTGLFYTF. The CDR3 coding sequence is TGTGCCAGCAGCACGGGACTCTTCTACACCTTC.

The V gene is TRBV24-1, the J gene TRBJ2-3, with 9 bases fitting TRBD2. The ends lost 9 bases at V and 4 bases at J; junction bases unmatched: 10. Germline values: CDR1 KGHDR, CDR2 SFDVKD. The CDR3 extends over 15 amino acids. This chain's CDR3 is CATPSGTSLSDTQYF. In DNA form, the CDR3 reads TGTGCCACCCCGAGCGGGACTAGCCTATCAGATACGCAGTATTTT.

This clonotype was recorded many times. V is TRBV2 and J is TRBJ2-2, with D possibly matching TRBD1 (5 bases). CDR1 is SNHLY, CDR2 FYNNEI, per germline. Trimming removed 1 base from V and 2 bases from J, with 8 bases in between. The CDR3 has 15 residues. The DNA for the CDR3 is TGTGCCAGCAGTGAAGGCAGGGCCAACACCGGGGAGCTGTTTTTT. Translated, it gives CASSEGRANTGELFF.

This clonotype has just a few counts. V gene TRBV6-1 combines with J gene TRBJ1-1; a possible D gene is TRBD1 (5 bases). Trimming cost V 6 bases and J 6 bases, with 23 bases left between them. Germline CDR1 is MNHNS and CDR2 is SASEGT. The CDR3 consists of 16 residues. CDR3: CASRQRGGRHNSEAFF. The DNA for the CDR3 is TGTGCCAGCAGGCAGCGCGGGGGACGGCATAACTCTGAAGCTTTCTTT.

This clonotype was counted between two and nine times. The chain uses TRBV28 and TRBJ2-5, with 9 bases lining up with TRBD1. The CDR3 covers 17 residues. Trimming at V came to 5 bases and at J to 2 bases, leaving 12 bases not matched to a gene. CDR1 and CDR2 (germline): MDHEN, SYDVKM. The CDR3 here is CASSPPGQGFAQETQYF. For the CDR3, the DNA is TGTGCCAGCAGTCCACCGGGACAGGGTTTCGCACAAGAGACCCAGTACTTC.

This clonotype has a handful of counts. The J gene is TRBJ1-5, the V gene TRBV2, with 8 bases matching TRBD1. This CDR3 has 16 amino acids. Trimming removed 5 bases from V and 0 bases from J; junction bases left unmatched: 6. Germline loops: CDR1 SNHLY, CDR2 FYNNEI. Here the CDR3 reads CASSPGGRGSNQPQHF. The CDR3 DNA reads TGTGCCAGCAGTCCAGGGGGCAGGGGTAGCAATCAGCCCCAGCATTTT.

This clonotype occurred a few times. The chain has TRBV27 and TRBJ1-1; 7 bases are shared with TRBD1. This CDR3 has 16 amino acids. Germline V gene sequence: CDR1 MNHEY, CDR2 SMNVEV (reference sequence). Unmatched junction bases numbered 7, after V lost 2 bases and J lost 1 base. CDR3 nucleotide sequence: TGTGCCAGCAGTTTAGAGGGGGCCAGACCGAACACTGAAGCTTTCTTT. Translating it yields CASSLEGARPNTEAFF.